This T cell receptor beta chain is drawn from a study of spatial heterogeneity in lung cancer. Across the study: Matched bulk RNA-seq gave a T cell module score that correlated strongly with tumor-region TCR transcript counts.

With regard to this clonotype: Its antigen remains unidentified.

General study results and limits: The study found that ubiquitous and regional expanded TCR counts tracked ubiquitous and regional nonsynonymous mutations, respectively. Within tumors, counts of expanded alpha and beta TCRs tracked tumor mutation counts.

As for time point: sample taken at primary tumor resection. Researchers sequenced whole RNA taken from tumor, nontumor lung or frozen PBMC without sorting. All TCR cDNA molecules were individually tagged with a unique molecular identifier. Using its own MiXCR run on the 5' RACE reads, TCRdb lists one record per CDR3 protein. Here the sample spans more than 15,000 distinct CDR3 sequences, approximately 6.3% being singletons. The V end lost 2 bases, the J end lost 2 bases, and 12 bases lay between the germline ends. The CDR3 runs to 14 residues. Germline V gene lookup returns CDR1 DFQATT and CDR2 SNEGSKA (reference sequence).

This TCR came from a male donor with early-stage non-small cell lung cancer. The sample here was lung tumor tissue, taken at surgery. This rearrangement joins TRBV20-1 to TRBJ2-5; D remains unclear. The CDR3 here is CSARHFGTQETQYF. CDR3 nucleotides: TGCAGTGCTAGACATTTCGGCACGCAAGAGACCCAGTACTTC.